One sample yielded the 5 T cell receptor beta chains listed below, sequenced in a study of memory CD4+ T cells and cytomegalovirus serostatus. Single viable CD3+CD4+CD8-CD45RO+ cells were sorted as the memory CD4+ T cells. Assay used: immunoSEQ multiplex PCR; TCRdb lists only in-frame clones, some missing. This repertoire shows 45,000 to 65,000 clones, 60% to 85% found once; its top ten account for 1.4%. What was sequenced was memory CD4+ T cells from blood. Source of these receptors: an adult in good health and CMV-seropositive.

This chain uses TRBV15 with TRBJ2-1, with 9 nucleotides matching TRBD1. The V gene end was trimmed by 0 bases and the J gene end by 3 bases; junction bases not matched to a gene: 6. This CDR3 contains 17 residues. Per the germline V gene, CDR1 is LNHNV and CDR2 is YYDKDF (reference sequence). CDR3 coding DNA: TGTGCCACCAGCAGAGACTTGGGGACAGGGAACTACAATGAGCAGTTCTTC. Protein product: CATSRDLGTGNYNEQFF. Filled out from reference TRBV15 and TRBJ2-1, the complete variable domain reads DAMVIQNPRYQVTQFGKPVTLSCSQTLNHNVMYWYQQKSSQAPKLLFHYYDKDFNNEADTPDNFQSRRPNTSFCFLDIRSPGLGDTAMYLCATSRDLGTGNYNEQFFGPGTRLTVL.

This clone came up a few times. Other DNA sequences within the sample encode an identical CDR3. The CDR3 here is CASSLGGGYGYTF. In nucleotides, the CDR3 is TGTGCCAGCAGCTTGGGAGGGGGCTATGGCTACACCTTC. V gene TRBV5-5 combines with J gene TRBJ1-2; possibly TRBD1 for D (6 bases). This CDR3 has 13 amino acids. V lost 0 bases and J 4 bases, leaving 7 bases between the germline ends. Per germline, CDR1 SGHKS and CDR2 YYEKEE (reference sequence). Together with reference TRBV5-5 and TRBJ1-2, the CDR3 gives the full variable domain: DAGVTQSPTHLIKTRGQQVTLRCSPISGHKSVSWYQQVLGQGPQFIFQYYEKEERGRGNFPDRFSARQFPNYSSELNVNALLLGDSALYLCASSLGGGYGYTFGSGTRLTVV.

This clone showed up just a few times. V gene TRBV29-1 combines with J gene TRBJ2-3; D may be TRBD1 or TRBD2 (6 bases each). The V gene lost 4 bases and the J gene lost 2 bases, with 10 bases spanning the gap. The germline gives CDR1 SQVTM, CDR2 ANQGSEA. The CDR3 covers 13 residues. This chain's CDR3 is CSVGGTHTDTQYF. The DNA for the CDR3 is TGCAGCGTTGGCGGGACACACACAGATACGCAGTATTTT.

This chain uses TRBV28 with TRBJ1-1, with TRBD1 matching over 7 bases. CDR1 is MDHEN and CDR2 is SYDVKM in the germline V gene. J was trimmed by 0 bases and V by 5 bases; bases with no gene match: 6. The CDR3 spans 15 residues. The CDR3: CASSGTAIMNTEAFF. The CDR3 DNA is TGTGCCAGCAGTGGGACAGCCATAATGAACACTGAAGCTTTCTTT.

The rearrangement links TRBV7-9 to TRBJ1-2; D is ambiguous. V lost 5 bases, J lost 7 bases, and 8 bases lay in between. This CDR3 comprises 11 residues. Germline lookup yields CDR1 SEHNR and CDR2 FQNEAQ (reference sequence). The DNA for the CDR3 is TGTGCCAGCAGCCGAACGATTGGCTACACCTTC. Translating it yields CASSRTIGYTF.